The rows below give T cell receptor beta chains drawn from one sample of a study of cytomegalovirus exposure and HLA in healthy donors. TCRdb's table, derived via immunoSEQ multiplex PCR, lists solely in-frame clones and lacks some. This table has 140,000 to 150,000 clones, roughly 80% appearing once. The sequenced sample consisted of PBMCs. Source of these receptors: a middle-aged man in good health and CMV-seronegative. Both conserved end residues are part of each CDR3.

length	J	V	CDR3
16	TRBJ1-5	TRBV6-6	CASSYSRQSQNQPQHF
15	TRBJ1-6	TRBV30	CAWSGQENYNSPLHF
15	TRBJ1-2	TRBV5-1	CASSSTQGVNYGYTF
15	TRBJ1-2	TRBV5-1	CASSAGTGTNYGYTF
14	TRBJ2-5	TRBV7-9	CASSYRDNQETQYF
11	TRBJ1-6	TRBV6-6	CASRGNSPLHF
16	TRBJ1-5	TRBV27	CASSVRQGRGNQPQHF
15	TRBJ2-5	TRBV7-9	CASSLTASGQETQYF
18	TRBJ2-1	TRBV23-1	CASSQGLAGDFRFYEQFF
13	TRBJ1-1	TRBV5-4	CASTPGGNTEAFF
13	TRBJ2-1	TRBV6-4	CASSPSSYNEQFF
13	TRBJ1-5	TRBV18	CASSPGRNQPQHF
14	TRBJ2-3	TRBV4-3	CASSQVGGTDTQYF
18	TRBJ2-5	TRBV6-4	CASSDCLESCGVKETQYF
15	TRBJ1-1	TRBV5-4	CASSLSGPGGTEAFF
16	TRBJ2-1	TRBV5-1	CASSSYGGQGRGEQFF
17	TRBJ2-7	TRBV2	CASREYSTSGGLGEQYF
15	TRBJ2-1	TRBV5-6	CASSLVDREGKGQFF
13	TRBJ2-3	TRBV19	CASSLLSTDTQYF
13	TRBJ1-2	TRBV9	CASSYDRGDGYTF
14	TRBJ1-4	TRBV30	CAWSPGTATEKLFF
15	TRBJ1-2	TRBV6-5	CASSYQVRSDYGYTF
15	TRBJ1-3	TRBV21-1	CASSKERELRNTIYF
16	TRBJ2-7	TRBV7-2	CASSRMTGSGLYEQYF
19	TRBJ2-2	TRBV5-1	CASSLSKTGTSGYTGELFF
16	TRBJ2-2	TRBV7-2	CASSPSGTSLPGELFF
14	TRBJ1-1	TRBV5-1	CASSWTGSRAEAFF
14	TRBJ2-7	TRBV28	CASSGQGWSYEQYF
11	TRBJ2-5	TRBV15	CATSNQGPRYF
13	TRBJ1-2	TRBV6-6	CASKRPGQGFYTF
16	TRBJ2-6	TRBV11-1	CASSPWSPAGANVLTF
14	TRBJ1-4	TRBV5-1	CASSPVGGEEKLFF